One sample yielded the 19 T cell receptor beta chains listed below, sequenced in a study of cytomegalovirus exposure and HLA in healthy donors. Data came from immunoSEQ multiplex PCR; TCRdb stores just in-frame clones and leaves some out. This table has under 150,000 clones, around nine tenths appearing once. Source material: PBMCs. These receptors originate from a man between 18 and 29 years old in good health and CMV-seropositive.

J is TRBJ2-1 and V is TRBV9; 10 bases agree with TRBD2. V lost 3 bases, J lost 8 bases, and 8 bases stayed unmatched. This CDR3 has 15 residues. From germline, CDR1 is SGDLS and CDR2 YYNGEE. The CDR3 DNA sequence: TGTGCCAGCAGCGCCAGAGCGGGAGGGGTAGATGAGCAGTTCTTC. It is translated as CASSARAGGVDEQFF. The full variable domain, with the rest looked up from reference TRBV9 and TRBJ2-1, is DSGVTQTPKHLITATGQRVTLRCSPRSGDLSVYWYQQSLDQGLQFLIQYYNGEERAKGNILERFSAQQFPDLHSELNLSSLELGDSALYFCASSARAGGVDEQFFGPGTRLTVL.

This clone has a single count. The chain links TRBV7-8 to TRBJ2-5; D is unresolved. Trimming shortened V by 6 bases and J by 3 bases, and 5 bases separated the two germline ends. The CDR3 covers 11 residues. Per the germline V gene, CDR1 is SGHVS and CDR2 is FQNEAQ. CDR3 bases: TGTGCCAGCAGGGTAGAAGAGACCCAGTACTTC. It is translated as CASRVEETQYF.

The chain couples TRBV6-1 to TRBJ1-2; 11 nucleotides match TRBD1. V lost 2 bases, J lost 0 bases, and 2 bases stayed unmatched. Germline CDR1 MNHNS, CDR2 SASEGT. The CDR3 consists of 16 residues. The CDR3 reads CASSEWGQGANYGYTF. CDR3 DNA sequence: TGTGCCAGCAGTGAATGGGGACAGGGGGCTAACTATGGCTACACCTTC.

This chain links TRBV28 with TRBJ2-1; maybe TRBD2 (5 bases). CDR1 is MDHEN, CDR2 SYDVKM, per germline. V was cut by 8 bases and J by 4 bases, with 15 bases left in between. The CDR3 covers 14 residues. In DNA, the CDR3 is TGTGCCAGCTTAAGGCGAGGAGGTTACAATGAGCAGTTCTTC. This encodes CASLRRGGYNEQFF.

V and J are TRBV9 and TRBJ1-6, with D possibly TRBD1 on 5 matching bases. The V end lost 0 bases, the J end lost 9 bases, and 16 bases lay between the germline ends. CDR1 is SGDLS, CDR2 YYNGEE, per germline. This CDR3 spans 16 amino acids. CDR3 region: CASSVGGTPAISPLHF. The CDR3 nucleotides are TGTGCCAGCAGCGTAGGGGGCACCCCGGCGATTTCACCCCTCCACTTT.

The chain is built from TRBV6-1 and TRBJ1-3; TRBD1 is a possible D gene (5 bases). V lost 3 bases to trimming and J lost 0 bases, with 12 bases between them. The length of the CDR3 is 16 residues. CDR1 and CDR2 from the germline V gene are MNHNS and SASEGT. The CDR3 spells CASSDYTGPSGNTIYF. The CDR3 nucleotides are TGTGCCAGCAGTGATTATACAGGCCCCTCTGGAAACACCATATATTTT.

The chain uses TRBV5-1 and TRBJ1-1, with D perhaps matching TRBD1 (6 bases). The V end lost 4 bases, the J end lost 4 bases, and 17 bases lay between the germline ends. The CDR3 runs to 15 residues. Germline V CDR1 and CDR2: SGHRS, YFSETQ. The CDR3 nucleotides read TGCGCCAGCAGCACGGGACGGGAACAGGGCACTGAAGCTTTCTTT. Its protein product is CASSTGREQGTEAFF.

The rearrangement joins TRBV7-9 to TRBJ1-5; 11 bases match TRBD1. There are 16 residues in the CDR3. Per the germline V gene, CDR1 is SEHNR and CDR2 is FQNEAQ (reference sequence). After removal of 1 base from V and 4 bases from J, the junction contained 3 bases not matched to a gene. CDR3 loop: CASSLGTGGTNQPQHF. In nucleotides, the CDR3 is TGTGCCAGCAGCTTAGGGACAGGGGGCACAAATCAGCCCCAGCATTTT.

The gene calls are TRBV4-2 and TRBJ2-7, with 13 nucleotides matching TRBD2. The J segment lost 2 bases and the V segment lost 4 bases, leaving 2 bases of the junction unmatched. Germline values: CDR1 LGHNA, CDR2 YNFKEQ. This CDR3 contains 15 residues. The CDR3 region has the DNA TGTGCCAGCAGCCCGGGGACTAGCGGGGCCTACGAGCAGTACTTC. It codes for CASSPGTSGAYEQYF.

This sequence joins TRBV10-2 and TRBJ2-5, with a possible D match to TRBD2 (6 bases). The germline CDR1 and CDR2 sequences are WSHSY and SAAADI. The V and J ends lost 8 bases and 5 bases respectively, with 15 bases between them. The CDR3 contains 13 residues. The CDR3 coding sequence is TGCGCCAGCCCTTGGAGGGGCGGCGAGACCCAGTACTTC. It specifies CASPWRGGETQYF.

This clone came up a few times. This rearrangement joins TRBV7-8 to TRBJ2-7, with unresolved D. The V and J ends lost 3 bases and 2 bases respectively, with 8 bases between them. Germline CDR1 SGHVS, CDR2 FQNEAQ. The CDR3 totals 13 residues. DNA of the CDR3: TGTGCCAGCAGCTTGTCCAGTCCCTACGAGCAGTACTTC. Residues: CASSLSSPYEQYF.

The rearrangement links TRBV11-3 to TRBJ1-1; 7 bases align to TRBD1. Looked up from germline, CDR1 is SGHNT and CDR2 is YENEEA. The CDR3 consists of 18 residues. The trim removed 1 base at V and 0 bases at J, leaving 11 bases unmatched. For the CDR3, the DNA is TGTGCCAGCAGCTTAGGGGACCGGACAGGTAATATGAACACTGAAGCTTTCTTT. It codes for CASSLGDRTGNMNTEAFF.

This clone was picked up one time. The chain joins TRBV7-8 to TRBJ1-2; 8 nucleotides align to TRBD1. The junction had 4 bases not matched to a gene; V was cut back by 1 base and J by 3 bases. In germline, CDR1 is SGHVS, CDR2 FQNEAQ. This CDR3 spans 15 amino acids. The CDR3, as DNA: TGTGCCAGCAGCTTAGGGGGACAGGCGGACTATGGCTACACCTTC. This codes for CASSLGGQADYGYTF.

The rearrangement links TRBV2 to TRBJ2-2; 7 bases align to TRBD1. From germline, CDR1 is SNHLY and CDR2 FYNNEI. Trimming removed 3 bases from V and 6 bases from J; junction bases left unmatched: 7. The CDR3 is 15 amino acids. DNA for the CDR3: TGTGCCAGCAGTGAGACAGGGCTGGGCGCCGGGGAGCTGTTTTTT. It specifies CASSETGLGAGELFF.

This clone has a handful of counts. The V gene is TRBV29-1, the J gene TRBJ1-6; 7 bases agree with TRBD1. Germline V lookup: CDR1 SQVTM, CDR2 ANQGSEA. There are 13 residues in the CDR3. V was pared by 6 bases and J by 10 bases, with 9 bases of the junction left unmatched. The CDR3 reads CSVRQGGLSPLHF. DNA of the CDR3: TGCAGCGTCCGACAGGGCGGACTCTCACCCCTCCACTTT.

The count of this clone is one. V usage is TRBV7-9 and J usage is TRBJ1-4; D perhaps matches TRBD1 (6 bases). The CDR3 has 17 amino acids. CDR1 is SEHNR, CDR2 FQNEAQ, per germline (reference sequence). Trimming removed 2 bases at V and 5 bases at J, with 18 bases between. Written as DNA, the CDR3 is TGTGCCAGCAGCTTAAGGGGGGGAGCAGGAGGAAATGAAAAACTGTTTTTT. It yields the protein CASSLRGGAGGNEKLFF.

The table lists this clone with a count of one. DNA for the CDR3: TGTGCCAGCAGCGAAGACAGGGCCCCTGGAAACACCATATATTTT. It yields the protein CASSEDRAPGNTIYF. V and J are TRBV5-6 and TRBJ1-3; 7 bases fit TRBD1. Germline CDR1 is SGHDT and CDR2 is YYEEEE. The trim removed 4 bases at V and 2 bases at J, leaving 6 bases unmatched. The CDR3 consists of 15 residues.

The V call is TRBV7-7, the J call TRBJ1-4, with 7 nucleotides matching TRBD1. CDR1 is SSHAT and CDR2 is FNYEAQ in the germline V gene (reference sequence). The CDR3 runs to 14 residues. J was trimmed by 4 bases and V by 5 bases; bases with no gene match: 4. DNA of the CDR3: TGTGCCAGCAGCGTCAGGGGGGTTAATGAAAAACTGTTTTTT. Translation: CASSVRGVNEKLFF. Looking up the rest from reference TRBV7-7 and TRBJ1-4 gives the full variable domain: GAGVSQSPRYKVTKRGQDVTLRCDPISSHATLYWYQQALGQGPEFLTYFNYEAQPDKSGLPSDRFSAERPEGSISTLTIQRTEQRDSAMYRCASSVRGVNEKLFFGSGTQLSVL.

This chain joins TRBV2 and TRBJ2-5; TRBD1 is a possible D gene (5 bases). Trimming took 4 bases from V and 1 from J, leaving 10 bases between them. Per the germline V gene, CDR1 is SNHLY and CDR2 is FYNNEI. The length of the CDR3 is 14 residues. In nucleotides, the CDR3 is TGTGCCAGCAGTGCAGGCAGGGTCCAAGAGACCCAGTACTTC. Amino acid sequence: CASSAGRVQETQYF.